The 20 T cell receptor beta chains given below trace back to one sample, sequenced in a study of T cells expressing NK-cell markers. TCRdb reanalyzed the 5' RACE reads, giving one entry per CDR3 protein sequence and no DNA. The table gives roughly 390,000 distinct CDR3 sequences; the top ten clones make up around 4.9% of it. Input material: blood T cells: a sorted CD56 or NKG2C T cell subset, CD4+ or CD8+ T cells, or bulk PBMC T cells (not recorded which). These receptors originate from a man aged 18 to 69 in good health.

The CDR3 here is CATSRVLGGLERETQYF. The chain has TRBV15 and TRBJ2-5; TCRdb reports TRBD2, a call that lacks DNA to check it against. CDR1 and CDR2 from the germline V gene are LNHNV and YYDKDF (reference sequence). This CDR3 spans 17 amino acids.

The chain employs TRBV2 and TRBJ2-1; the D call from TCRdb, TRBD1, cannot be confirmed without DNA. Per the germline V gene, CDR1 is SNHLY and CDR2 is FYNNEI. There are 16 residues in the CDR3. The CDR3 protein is CASRPGRGGLMNEQFF.

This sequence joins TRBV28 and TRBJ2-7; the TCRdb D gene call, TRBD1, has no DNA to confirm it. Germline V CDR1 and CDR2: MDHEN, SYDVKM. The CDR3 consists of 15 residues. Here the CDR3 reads CASSSRGAGSYEQYF.

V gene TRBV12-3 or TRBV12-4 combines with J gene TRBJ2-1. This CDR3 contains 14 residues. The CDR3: CASSSRTSSNEQFF.

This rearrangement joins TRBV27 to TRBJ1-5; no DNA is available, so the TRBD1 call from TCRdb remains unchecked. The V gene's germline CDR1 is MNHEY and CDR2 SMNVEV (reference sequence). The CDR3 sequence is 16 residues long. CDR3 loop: CASSARGGTDNQPQHF.

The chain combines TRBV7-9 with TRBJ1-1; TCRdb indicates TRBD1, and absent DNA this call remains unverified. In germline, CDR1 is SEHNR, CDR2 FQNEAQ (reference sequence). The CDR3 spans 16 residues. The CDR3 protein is CASSLVGDRGRTEAFF.

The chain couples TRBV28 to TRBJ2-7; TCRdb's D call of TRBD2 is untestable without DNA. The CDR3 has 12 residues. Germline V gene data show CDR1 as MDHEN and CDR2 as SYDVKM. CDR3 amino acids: CASSLDGPGQYF.

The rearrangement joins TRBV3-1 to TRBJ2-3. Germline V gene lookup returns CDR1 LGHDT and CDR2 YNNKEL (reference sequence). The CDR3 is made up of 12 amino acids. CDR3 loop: CASSQRTDTQYF.

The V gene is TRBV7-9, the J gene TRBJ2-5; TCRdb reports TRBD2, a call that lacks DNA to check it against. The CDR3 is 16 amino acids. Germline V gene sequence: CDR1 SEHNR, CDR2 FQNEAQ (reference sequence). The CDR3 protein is CASSLASGPNQETQYF.

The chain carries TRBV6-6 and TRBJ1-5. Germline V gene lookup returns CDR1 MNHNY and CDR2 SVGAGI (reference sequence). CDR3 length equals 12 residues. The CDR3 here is CASREGNQPQHF.

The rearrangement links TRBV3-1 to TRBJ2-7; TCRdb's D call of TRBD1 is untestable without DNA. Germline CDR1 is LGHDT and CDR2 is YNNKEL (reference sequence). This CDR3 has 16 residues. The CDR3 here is CASSQGLRTYSYEQYF.

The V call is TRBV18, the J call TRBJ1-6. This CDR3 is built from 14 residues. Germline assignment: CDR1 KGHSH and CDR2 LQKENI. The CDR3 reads CASSPEHDNSPLHF.

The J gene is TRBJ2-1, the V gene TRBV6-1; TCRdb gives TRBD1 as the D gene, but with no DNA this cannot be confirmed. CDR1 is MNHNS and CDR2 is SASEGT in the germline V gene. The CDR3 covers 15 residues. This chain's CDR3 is CASSNTGAYYNEQFF.

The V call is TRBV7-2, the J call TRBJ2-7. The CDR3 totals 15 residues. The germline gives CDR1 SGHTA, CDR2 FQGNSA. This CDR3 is CASKMEPGAAYEQYF.

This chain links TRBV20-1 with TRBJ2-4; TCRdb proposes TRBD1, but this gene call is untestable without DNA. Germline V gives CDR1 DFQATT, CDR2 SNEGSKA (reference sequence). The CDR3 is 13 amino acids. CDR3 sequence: CSAAQGAKNIQYF.

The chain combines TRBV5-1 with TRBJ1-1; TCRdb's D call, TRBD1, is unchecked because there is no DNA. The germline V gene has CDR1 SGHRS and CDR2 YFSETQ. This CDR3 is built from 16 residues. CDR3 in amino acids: CASSFVGQGAGTEAFF.

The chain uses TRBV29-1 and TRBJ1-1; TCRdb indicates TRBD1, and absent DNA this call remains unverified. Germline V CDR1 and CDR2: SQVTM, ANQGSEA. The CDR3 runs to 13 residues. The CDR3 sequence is CSVDHTGNTEAFF. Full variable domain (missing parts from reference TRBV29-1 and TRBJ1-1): SAVISQKPSRDICQRGTSLTIQCQVDSQVTMMFWYRQQPGQSLTLIATANQGSEATYESGFVIDKFPISRPNLTFSTLTVSNMSPEDSSIYLCSVDHTGNTEAFFGQGTRLTVV.

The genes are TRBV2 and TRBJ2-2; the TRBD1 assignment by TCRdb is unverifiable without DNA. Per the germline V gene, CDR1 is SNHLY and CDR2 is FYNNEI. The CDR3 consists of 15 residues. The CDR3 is CASRGTGANTGELFF.

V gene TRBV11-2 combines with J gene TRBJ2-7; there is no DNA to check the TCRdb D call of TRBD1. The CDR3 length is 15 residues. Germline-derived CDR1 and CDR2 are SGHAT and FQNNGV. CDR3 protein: CASSAQLGGSYEQYF.

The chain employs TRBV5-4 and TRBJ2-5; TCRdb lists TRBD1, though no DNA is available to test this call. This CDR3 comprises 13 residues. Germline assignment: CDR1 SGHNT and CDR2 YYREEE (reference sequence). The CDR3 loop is CASSLDRAQTQYF.